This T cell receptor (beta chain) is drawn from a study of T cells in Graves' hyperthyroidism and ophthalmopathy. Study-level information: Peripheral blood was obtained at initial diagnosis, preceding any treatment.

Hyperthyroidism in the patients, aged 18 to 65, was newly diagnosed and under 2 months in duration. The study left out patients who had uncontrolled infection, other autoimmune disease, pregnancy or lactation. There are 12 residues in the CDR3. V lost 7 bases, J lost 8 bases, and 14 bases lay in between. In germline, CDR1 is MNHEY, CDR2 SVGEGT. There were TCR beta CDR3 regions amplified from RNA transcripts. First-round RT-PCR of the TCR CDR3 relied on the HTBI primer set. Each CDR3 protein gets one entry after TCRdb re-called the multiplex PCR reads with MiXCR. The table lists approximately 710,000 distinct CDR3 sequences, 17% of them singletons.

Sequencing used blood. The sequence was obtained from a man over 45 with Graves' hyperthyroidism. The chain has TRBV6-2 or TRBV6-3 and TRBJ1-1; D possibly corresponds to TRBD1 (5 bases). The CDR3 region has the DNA TGTGCCAGCACCTCCTGGGGGACGGAAGCTTTCTTT. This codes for CASTSWGTEAFF.